The 32 T cell receptor beta chains below were found in one sample sequenced in a study of metastatic and nonmetastatic thyroid tumors. Before thyroid surgery, none of the patients had received any treatment. TCRdb reanalyzed the PCR reads via MiXCR. The sample holds 15,000 or so clones, 30% to 35% seen once. Sequenced: tumor tissue. These receptors originate from a female donor with papillary thyroid cancer or a benign thyroid nodule (not recorded which). Some clones in this sample may be carry-over from other donors' samples.

Comments on this clone: This may arise from a read error, as a much more abundant clone is one base away. This chain links TRBV11-2 with TRBJ1-1; no reliable D call. Germline assignment: CDR1 SGHAT and CDR2 FQNNGV. This CDR3 has 14 amino acids. CDR3 nucleotide sequence: TGTTCCAGCACCCCCATGTCCTCGAGGACTGAAGCTTTCTTT. It translates to CSSTPMSSRTEAFF.

This clone was counted many times. The J gene is TRBJ1-6, the V gene TRBV5-4, with 12 bases identical to TRBD1. Germline CDR1 reads SGHNT; CDR2 reads YYREEE (reference sequence). With 4 bases clipped from V and 10 bases from J, the junction kept 6 bases outside the gene matches. The CDR3 runs 15 residues. The CDR3 nucleotides are TGTGCCAGCAGCACCGGGACAGGGGGCAGGTCACCCCTCCACTTT. As protein: CASSTGTGGRSPLHF.

In this sample, this clone turned up a few times. V usage is TRBV6-1 and J usage is TRBJ2-1; 11 bases fit TRBD2. Looked up from germline, CDR1 is MNHNS and CDR2 is SASEGT. Losses at the gene ends were 1 base for V and 9 bases for J; bases not matched to a gene: 8. The CDR3 runs to 16 residues. Here the CDR3 reads CASSEGLLAGAREQFF. DNA of the CDR3: TGTGCCAGCAGTGAAGGTCTACTAGCGGGGGCCCGTGAGCAGTTCTTC.

This chain joins TRBV4-1 and TRBJ2-1; 8 bases map to TRBD1. CDR1 MGHRA and CDR2 YSYEKL come from the germline V gene. V trimming: 0 bases; J trimming: 6 bases; junction bases outside the gene matches: 7. The CDR3 spans 16 residues. The CDR3 DNA follows: TGCGCCAGCAGCCAAGACTCCGGGACAGGTAGCAATGAGCAGTTCTTC. Translation gives CASSQDSGTGSNEQFF.

This clone was seen only a few times. The chain joins TRBV12-3 or TRBV12-4 to TRBJ2-1, with TRBD1 as a possible D gene (7 bases). The V and J ends lost 7 bases and 4 bases respectively, with 17 bases between them. The CDR3 is 15 amino acids. The CDR3 DNA is TGTGCCAGCACATCACCAGGGGGGTCTTACAATGAGCAGTTCTTC. Translating gives CASTSPGGSYNEQFF.

The V gene is TRBV5-1, the J gene TRBJ1-3, with D uncertain. Per germline, CDR1 SGHRS and CDR2 YFSETQ. This CDR3 has 15 amino acids. Trimming removed 0 bases from V and 0 bases from J, with 7 bases in between. As DNA, the CDR3 is TGCGCCAGCAGCTTGGACGGGAGCTCTGGAAACACCATATATTTT. Residues: CASSLDGSSGNTIYF.

The sample holds many counts of this clone. One end of the junction is discordant with germline, which a read error may explain. The same CDR3 can be traced to other DNA sequences in this sample. The chain uses TRBV29-1 and TRBJ1-1, with D tentatively TRBD1 (6 bases). Germline CDR1 is SQVTM and CDR2 is ANQGSEA. CDR3 size: 13 residues. The CDR3 is CSVYGTMNTEAFF. The CDR3 DNA reads TGCAGCGTCTATGGGACAATGAACACTGAAGCTTTTTTT.

The chain uses TRBV2 and TRBJ2-4, with D tentatively TRBD1 (7 bases). V was shortened by 7 bases and J by 7 bases, with 14 bases between the two germline ends. The V gene's germline CDR1 is SNHLY and CDR2 FYNNEI. This CDR3 region has 13 residues. The CDR3 sequence is CASIAGGINIQYF. The CDR3, as DNA: TGTGCCAGCATTGCAGGGGGGATTAACATTCAGTACTTC.

The V call is TRBV28, the J call TRBJ2-2; 12 nucleotides match TRBD1. The V and J ends lost 5 bases and 12 bases, in that order; junction bases with no gene match: 10. Per the germline V gene, CDR1 is MDHEN and CDR2 is SYDVKM. The CDR3 consists of 15 residues. In DNA form, the CDR3 reads TGTGCCAGCAGTCGGATAGGGACAGGGGGCGGAAAGCTGTTTTTT. Residues: CASSRIGTGGGKLFF.

This clone has more than one count but fewer than ten. V is TRBV2 and J is TRBJ1-1, with TRBD1 as a possible D gene (6 bases). This CDR3 region has 14 residues. Trimming stripped 6 bases from V and 7 bases from J, with 18 bases between. Germline-derived CDR1 and CDR2 are SNHLY and FYNNEI. The CDR3 DNA is TGTGCCAGCAGGGCCAGGACAGACTCAGTTGAAGCTTTCTTT. It encodes CASRARTDSVEAFF.

The chain links TRBV28 to TRBJ2-4, with 8 bases lining up with TRBD1. CDR1 and CDR2 (germline): MDHEN, SYDVKM. Unmatched junction bases numbered 8, after V lost 5 bases and J lost 8 bases. The CDR3 loop spans 14 amino acids. The CDR3 DNA sequence: TGTGCCAGCAGTCACAGGACAGGGCGGGACATTCAGTACTTC. Translating gives CASSHRTGRDIQYF.

This clone rates as medium-sized. The chain links TRBV20-1 to TRBJ2-5; weak D call: TRBD1 (6 bases). This CDR3 is 14 amino acids long. V dropped 3 bases and J dropped 3 bases, with 14 bases sitting between them. CDR1 DFQATT and CDR2 SNEGSKA come from the germline V gene (reference sequence). CDR3 sequence reads: CSASGGQNKETQYF. The CDR3 DNA is TGCAGTGCTAGTGGCGGACAGAACAAAGAGACCCAGTACTTC.

V and J are TRBV6-1 and TRBJ2-7; D tentatively reads TRBD1 or TRBD2 (5 bases each). Trimming removed 6 bases from V and 7 bases from J, with 16 bases in between. Per the germline V gene, CDR1 is MNHNS and CDR2 is SASEGT. The CDR3 loop spans 13 amino acids. The CDR3 nucleotides read TGTGCCAGCAGACCCTGGGACGCGTGGGAGCAGTACTTC. Its protein product is CASRPWDAWEQYF.

This clone was seen at least ten times. The chain couples TRBV3-1 to TRBJ2-5; 8 positions agree with TRBD2. V gave up 1 base and J gave up 1 base; unmatched junction bases: 8. This CDR3 comprises 17 residues. Germline CDR1 is LGHDT and CDR2 is YNNKEL (reference sequence). The CDR3: CASSQAGLAGIQETQYF. The CDR3 DNA follows: TGTGCCAGCAGCCAAGCTGGATTAGCGGGGATCCAAGAGACCCAGTACTTC.

This clone was recorded once. The chain uses TRBV5-5 and TRBJ2-7, with 12 bases aligning to TRBD2. The CDR3 is 16 residues long. Trimming removed 0 bases from V and 1 base from J; junction bases left unmatched: 2. From germline, CDR1 is SGHKS and CDR2 YYEKEE (reference sequence). The CDR3 sequence is CASSLAGLAGSYEQYF. CDR3 DNA: TGTGCCAGCAGCTTGGCCGGACTAGCGGGGTCCTACGAGCAGTACTTC.

For this clone: The junction departs from the called germline gene at one end, perhaps through a read error. The chain recombines TRBV30 with TRBJ2-7; 7 bases align to TRBD1. Germline CDR1 and CDR2: GTSNPN and SVGIG (reference sequence). This CDR3 region has 17 residues. CDR3 region: CAWSAPGQAEFSYDQYF. The CDR3 DNA is TGTGCCTGGAGCGCCCCTGGACAGGCGGAATTTTCATACGATCAGTACTTC.

The rearrangement uses TRBV4-2 and TRBJ2-7; D tentatively reads TRBD1 or TRBD2 (5 bases each). This CDR3 spans 14 amino acids. Germline-derived CDR1 and CDR2 are LGHNA and YNFKEQ. Deletions cut 4 bases from V and 2 bases from J, with 12 bases between. The CDR3 DNA is TGTGCCAGCAGCCCTGACCTGGGGGCCTACGAGCAGTACTTC. Amino acid sequence: CASSPDLGAYEQYF.

The chain employs TRBV6-2 or TRBV6-3 and TRBJ2-7; D ambiguous. CDR3 size: 16 residues. The germline gives CDR1 MNHEY, CDR2 SVGEGT. Trimming removed 2 bases at V and 6 bases at J, with 20 bases between. The CDR3 sequence is CASSYGYNLRNSEQYF. The CDR3 nucleotides are TGTGCCAGCAGTTACGGGTACAACTTGCGGAACTCCGAGCAGTACTTC.

The chain employs TRBV11-1 and TRBJ2-3, with 7 positions matching TRBD2. CDR3 length: 17 residues. Unmatched junction bases numbered 7, after V lost 1 base and J lost 0 bases. CDR1 is SGHAT, CDR2 FQDESV, per germline (reference sequence). The CDR3 loop is CASSLDRLAASTDTQYF. For the CDR3, the DNA is TGTGCCAGCAGCTTAGATCGCCTAGCGGCTAGCACAGATACGCAGTATTTT.

This clone occurred a few times. V is TRBV28 and J is TRBJ1-3; D is possibly TRBD1 (5 bases). With 3 bases removed from V and 1 base from J, the gap between germline ends came to 7 bases. Germline CDR1 reads MDHEN; CDR2 reads SYDVKM. The CDR3 totals 14 residues. The CDR3 sequence: CASSFAGSGNTIYF. The CDR3 coding sequence is TGTGCCAGCAGTTTCGCAGGGTCTGGAAACACCATATATTTT.

The chain links TRBV19 to TRBJ2-2, with 10 bases that match TRBD1. The CDR3 is 15 residues long. V trimming: 6 bases; J trimming: 3 bases; junction bases outside the gene matches: 4. In germline, CDR1 is LNHDA, CDR2 SQIVND (reference sequence). This CDR3 reads CASRPDRGYTGELFF. The CDR3 region has the DNA TGTGCCAGTAGACCGGACAGGGGGTACACCGGGGAGCTGTTTTTT. The whole variable domain, remainder taken from reference TRBV19 and TRBJ2-2, is DGGITQSPKYLFRKEGQNVTLSCEQNLNHDAMYWYRQDPGQGLRLIYYSQIVNDFQKGDIAEGYSVSREKKESFPLTVTSAQKNPTAFYLCASRPDRGYTGELFFGEGSRLTVL.

The table lists this clone with a count of one. CDR3 in amino acids: CASEGQGPTGELFF. The DNA for the CDR3 is TGCGCCAGCGAGGGACAGGGGCCTACCGGGGAGCTGTTTTTT. The rearrangement uses TRBV5-1 and TRBJ2-2, with 10 bases matching TRBD1. Germline V gives CDR1 SGHRS, CDR2 YFSETQ. With 7 bases clipped from V and 5 bases from J, the junction kept 5 bases outside the gene matches. The length of the CDR3 is 14 residues.

A few counts support this clone. This chain connects TRBV27 to TRBJ1-2; 9 bases line up with TRBD1. Per germline, CDR1 MNHEY and CDR2 SMNVEV (reference sequence). The V segment lost 6 bases and the J segment 12 bases; nucleotides outside the gene matches: 11. The length of the CDR3 is 13 residues. The CDR3 sequence: CASSVVGTGQHTF. The DNA of the CDR3 is TGTGCCAGCAGCGTAGTTGGGACAGGGCAGCACACCTTC.

CDR3 sequence: CASSFSRTSGGADEQYF. DNA for the CDR3: TGTGCCAGCAGTTTCTCTAGGACTAGCGGGGGGGCCGACGAGCAGTACTTC. The rearrangement uses TRBV6-5 and TRBJ2-7, with TRBD2 matching over 15 bases. The CDR3 contains 17 residues. Per germline, CDR1 MNHEY and CDR2 SVGAGI. V shed 4 bases and J 5 bases; nucleotides not matched to a gene: 9.

V usage is TRBV28 and J usage is TRBJ1-2; D is unclear. The germline gives CDR1 MDHEN, CDR2 SYDVKM. The CDR3 sequence is 15 residues long. V shed 2 bases and J shed 7 bases, with 17 bases lying between them. CDR3 residues: CASSLIGDARFGYTF. The CDR3 DNA follows: TGTGCCAGCAGTTTAATTGGGGATGCCAGGTTTGGCTACACCTTC.

This clone was observed a few times. The chain joins TRBV2 to TRBJ2-7; no firm D call. The CDR3 runs 13 residues. The V end was cut by 4 bases, the J end by 3 bases, with 10 bases between. Germline V gene data show CDR1 as SNHLY and CDR2 as FYNNEI. The DNA for the CDR3 is TGTGCCAGCAGTGGGTACAGAGACTACGAGCAGTACTTC. Its translation: CASSGYRDYEQYF. Looking up the rest from reference TRBV2 and TRBJ2-7 gives the full variable domain: EPEVTQTPSHQVTQMGQEVILRCVPISNHLYFYWYRQILGQKVEFLVSFYNNEISEKSEIFDDQFSVERPDGSNFTLKIRSTKLEDSAMYFCASSGYRDYEQYFGPGTRLTVT.

The table lists this clone with many counts. The chain joins TRBV5-6 to TRBJ1-5, with D uncertain. Germline V gives CDR1 SGHDT, CDR2 YYEEEE. The ends were cut back, 0 bases at V and 1 base at J, with 14 bases in the middle. The CDR3 consists of 17 residues. CDR3 coding DNA: TGTGCCAGCAGCTTGGCCGGGAGAAGGATAAGCAATCAGCCCCAGCATTTT. Protein product: CASSLAGRRISNQPQHF.

V is TRBV20-1 and J is TRBJ1-5; D uncertain. The CDR3 is 15 amino acids. V lost 0 bases to trimming and J lost 2 bases, with 11 bases between them. Germline loops: CDR1 DFQATT, CDR2 SNEGSKA (reference sequence). The CDR3, as DNA: TGCAGTGCTAGAGATCGGCGGGCAGGCAATCAGCCCCAGCATTTT. It encodes CSARDRRAGNQPQHF.

By share of the sample, this clone is medium-sized. The V and J genes are TRBV6-1 and TRBJ1-1; D not resolved. The ends were cut back, 7 bases at V and 5 bases at J, with 14 bases in the middle. The CDR3 totals 13 residues. The germline V gene has CDR1 MNHNS and CDR2 SASEGT. The DNA of the CDR3 is TGTGCCAGCACTAGAGAAAGTAGGACTGAAGCTTTCTTT. Its translation is CASTRESRTEAFF.

This clone has a handful of counts. The chain joins TRBV6-1 to TRBJ2-1; D may be TRBD1 or TRBD2 (6 bases each). V was trimmed by 6 bases and J by 9 bases, leaving 21 bases between them. CDR1 is MNHNS, CDR2 SASEGT, per germline. The length of the CDR3 is 15 residues. This CDR3 is CASREGTAIRGEQFF. CDR3 coding DNA: TGTGCCAGCAGGGAGGGGACTGCGATCAGGGGTGAGCAGTTCTTC.

In its sample, this clone was seen many times. The rearrangement links TRBV18 to TRBJ1-3, with D uncertain. Trimming cost V 6 bases and J 4 bases, with 4 bases left between them. This CDR3 has 11 residues. Germline values: CDR1 KGHSH, CDR2 LQKENI. CDR3: CASSRGNTIYF. In DNA form, the CDR3 reads TGTGCCAGCTCCAGGGGAAACACCATATATTTT.

The V call is TRBV5-1, the J call TRBJ2-7; possible D gene TRBD1, 5 bases. The CDR3 covers 14 residues. Trimming took off 4 bases at V and 5 bases at J, with 16 bases between the two ends. CDR1 and CDR2 from the germline V gene are SGHRS and YFSETQ. The DNA for the CDR3 is TGCGCCAGCAGCGTAAGCCAGGGATCCCACGAGCAGTACTTC. Protein: CASSVSQGSHEQYF.